This paragraph reports one TCR beta chain. Its antigen is unknown. With 60 Vbeta and 13 Jbeta primers, the PCR was carried out. The protocol was immunoSEQ multiplex PCR, while the TCRdb copy is restricted to in-frame clones and leaves out a portion. The data contain approximately 150,000 clones, 60% to 80% of them seen just once; the ten biggest clones take up around 14%. CDR1 SGHNT and CDR2 YENEEA come from the germline V gene. Between the trimmed V and J ends, which lost 4 bases and 4 bases, there was a span of 12 bases. This CDR3 has 14 amino acids. This specimen belongs to a study of cytomegalovirus exposure and HLA in healthy donors. Whole-study findings and limits: Usually a TCR sequence was rare, but some public TCRs were found in many donors. Per a prior analysis, the majority of TCR beta V segments were productive roughly 87% or roughly 30% of the time. Using a false discovery rate of 0.05, a later analysis showed that approximately 17,000 TCR beta sequences were associated with HLA alleles.

The chain links TRBV11-3 to TRBJ2-3; D is ambiguous. The sample taken for sequencing was PBMCs. The TCR sequence derives from a woman in her forties or fifties in good health and CMV-seropositive. The CDR3 protein is CASSSINRADTQYF. CDR3 bases: TGTGCCAGCAGCTCCATAAATAGAGCAGATACGCAGTATTTT.